One sample yielded the 20 T cell receptor beta chains listed below, sequenced in a study of blood T cell repertoires in COVID-19. Produced via immunoSEQ multiplex PCR; TCRdb's table is partial and in-frame only. The sample consists of over 75,000 clones, over 70% of them appearing once. Input material: peripheral blood. The receptors were sampled from a human donor in a cohort sampled during active COVID-19.

In its sample, this clone was seen once. This sequence joins TRBV19 and TRBJ2-1, with 8 bases matching TRBD1. The CDR3 consists of 11 residues. From germline, CDR1 is LNHDA and CDR2 SQIVND (reference sequence). V gave up 9 bases and J gave up 9 bases; unmatched junction bases: 4. CDR3 in DNA: TGTGCCAGCGGACAGGGTAGTGAGCAGTTCTTC. This codes for CASGQGSEQFF.

The chain joins TRBV6-2 or TRBV6-3 to TRBJ2-7; the D is unclear. The V end lost 0 bases, the J end lost 1 base, and 7 bases lay between the germline ends. CDR3 length: 14 amino acids. In germline, CDR1 is MNHEY, CDR2 SVGEGT. The CDR3 coding sequence is TGTGCCAGCAGTTACTCGACTCTTTCCTACGAGCAGTACTTC. It yields the protein CASSYSTLSYEQYF.

A single count supports this clone. The rearrangement links TRBV10-3 to TRBJ1-6; D possibly corresponds to TRBD1 (5 bases). The germline gives CDR1 ENHRY, CDR2 SYGVKD. This CDR3 comprises 16 residues. Trimming cost V 4 bases and J 3 bases, with 13 bases left between them. The CDR3 DNA reads TGTGCCATCAGTGGGGGAGGGGATGTCTATAATTCACCCCTCCACTTT. The encoded protein is CAISGGGDVYNSPLHF.

This sequence joins TRBV29-1 and TRBJ1-2; weak D call: TRBD1 (5 bases). The CDR3 has 15 amino acids. Germline V lookup: CDR1 SQVTM, CDR2 ANQGSEA. With 3 bases removed from V and 0 bases from J, the gap between germline ends came to 14 bases. The CDR3 here is CSVEGSGGTNYGYTF. DNA for the CDR3: TGCAGCGTTGAGGGTTCCGGGGGAACTAACTATGGCTACACCTTC.

J is TRBJ2-6 and V is TRBV27; 7 nucleotides match TRBD1. The CDR3 spans 17 residues. The V and J ends lost 5 bases and 0 bases, in that order; junction bases with no gene match: 7. CDR1 is MNHEY, CDR2 SMNVEV, per germline (reference sequence). The CDR3 region has the DNA TGTGCCAGCAGTCCCTATAGGACAGGCTCTGGGGCCAACGTCCTGACTTTC. Amino acid sequence: CASSPYRTGSGANVLTF.

The rearrangement links TRBV24-1 to TRBJ1-1, with D perhaps TRBD1 (6 bases). Trimming removed 6 bases at V and 0 bases at J, with 10 bases between. CDR1 and CDR2 from the germline V gene are KGHDR and SFDVKD. This CDR3 contains 14 residues. The CDR3 is CATSKGGLNTEAFF. CDR3 nucleotides: TGTGCCACCAGTAAAGGGGGTTTGAACACTGAAGCTTTCTTT.

The chain is built from TRBV20-1 and TRBJ2-5; D is perhaps TRBD2 (5 bases). This CDR3 comprises 15 residues. Germline CDR1 is DFQATT and CDR2 is SNEGSKA (reference sequence). Trimming took off 3 bases at V and 2 bases at J, with 16 bases between the two ends. The DNA of the CDR3 is TGCAGTGCTAGTCGACTATCCTCACAACAAGAGACCCAGTACTTC. Protein product: CSASRLSSQQETQYF.

In this sample, this clone turned up a few times. Written as DNA, the CDR3 is TGTGCCAGCAGTGATTGGCAGGGAAGCAATGAGCAGTTCTTC. This encodes CASSDWQGSNEQFF. The chain recombines TRBV2 with TRBJ2-1; tentatively, D is TRBD1 (5 bases). Trimming cost V 3 bases and J 6 bases, with 12 bases left between them. Germline CDR1 SNHLY, CDR2 FYNNEI. The CDR3 covers 14 residues.

J is TRBJ2-5 and V is TRBV5-4; 8 positions agree with TRBD2. Germline CDR1 reads SGHNT; CDR2 reads YYREEE (reference sequence). Unmatched junction bases numbered 2, after V lost 3 bases and J lost 1 base. The CDR3 is 14 residues long. The CDR3 reads CASSWAGGQETQYF. DNA for the CDR3: TGTGCCAGCAGCTGGGCGGGGGGCCAAGAGACCCAGTACTTC.

The chain carries TRBV7-6 and TRBJ2-1; possible D gene TRBD1, 5 bases. CDR1 and CDR2 (germline): SGHVS, FNYEAQ. V gave up 4 bases and J gave up 6 bases, with 10 bases separating them. This CDR3 is built from 13 residues. CDR3 region: CASSSIQGNEQFF. The CDR3 nucleotides are TGTGCCAGCAGCTCCATTCAGGGCAATGAGCAGTTCTTC. Together with reference TRBV7-6 and TRBJ2-1, the CDR3 gives the full variable domain: GAGVSQSPRYKVTKRGQDVALRCDPISGHVSLYWYRQALGQGPEFLTYFNYEAQQDKSGLPNDRFSAERPEGSISTLTIQRTEQRDSAMYRCASSSIQGNEQFFGPGTRLTVL.

This clone is large. V and J are TRBV9 and TRBJ2-2; 10 nucleotides align to TRBD2. Trimming at V came to 2 bases and at J to 5 bases, leaving 12 bases not matched to a gene. CDR1 is SGDLS, CDR2 YYNGEE, per germline. The CDR3 covers 18 residues. This CDR3 is CASSVNKVAGGGTGELFF. In DNA form, the CDR3 reads TGTGCCAGCAGCGTTAATAAGGTAGCGGGAGGTGGTACCGGGGAGCTGTTTTTT.

The V gene is TRBV7-9, the J gene TRBJ2-6; D might be TRBD1 (6 bases). This CDR3 is built from 18 residues. Germline V gene lookup returns CDR1 SEHNR and CDR2 FQNEAQ (reference sequence). The ends were cut back, 6 bases at V and 3 bases at J, with 21 bases in the middle. The CDR3 protein is CASSRAGTPASGANVLTF. CDR3 DNA: TGTGCCAGCAGTCGCGCCGGGACACCGGCAAGTGGGGCCAACGTCCTGACTTTC.

This clone showed up just once. The chain uses TRBV7-9 and TRBJ1-1; TRBD1 is a possible D gene (6 bases). Germline V gene data show CDR1 as SEHNR and CDR2 as FQNEAQ (reference sequence). V was shortened by 5 bases and J by 0 bases, with 13 bases between the two germline ends. The CDR3 runs to 15 residues. The CDR3 reads CASSTGHHMNTEAFF. The DNA of the CDR3 is TGTGCCAGCAGCACGGGACACCACATGAACACTGAAGCTTTCTTT.

The chain is built from TRBV5-6 and TRBJ2-5; TRBD2 might be the D (6 bases). CDR3 length: 12 amino acids. The ends were cut back, 3 bases at V and 5 bases at J, with 8 bases in the middle. The V gene's germline CDR1 is SGHDT and CDR2 YYEEEE. The CDR3 DNA reads as TGTGCCAGCAGCTGGGGGAGGGAGACCCAGTACTTC. Its translation is CASSWGRETQYF.

J is TRBJ2-3 and V is TRBV12-3 or TRBV12-4, with D possibly matching TRBD1 (5 bases). The closer fit of TRBJ1-5 to the DNA end suggests the J call may be wrong. The CDR3 runs to 11 residues. The CDR3 region is CASSLRDYQHF. CDR3 nucleotide sequence: TGTGCCAGCAGTTTAAGGGACTATCAGCATTTT.

V is TRBV6-6 and J is TRBJ2-2; 10 bases agree with TRBD2. Germline CDR1 and CDR2: MNHNY and SVGAGI (reference sequence). This CDR3 spans 18 amino acids. The V and J ends lost 5 bases and 5 bases, in that order; junction bases with no gene match: 14. The CDR3 DNA sequence: TGTGCCAGCAGTCTGAAGCGGGGGGGCCGGATTCGGACCGGGGAGCTGTTTTTT. It specifies CASSLKRGGRIRTGELFF.

The chain is built from TRBV19 and TRBJ2-5, with 8 positions matching TRBD1. CDR1 is LNHDA, CDR2 SQIVND, per germline (reference sequence). The CDR3 runs 16 residues. V lost 9 bases to trimming and J lost 5 bases; unmatched junction nucleotides: 17. CDR3 in amino acids: CARYLGQGVMGETQYF. In DNA, the CDR3 is TGTGCCAGGTATCTCGGACAGGGTGTTATGGGGGAGACCCAGTACTTC.

V is TRBV7-6 and J is TRBJ2-2; TRBD1 matches at 9 bases. This CDR3 contains 15 residues. V was pared by 4 bases and J by 3 bases, with 3 bases of the junction left unmatched. Germline CDR1 is SGHVS and CDR2 is FNYEAQ. CDR3 nucleotides: TGTGCCAGCAGCTGGACAGGGGACCACACCGGGGAGCTGTTTTTT. Translated, it gives CASSWTGDHTGELFF.

The chain employs TRBV27 and TRBJ1-5; weak D call: TRBD1 (5 bases). The germline V and J ends were trimmed by 6 bases and 2 bases, with 11 bases remaining between them. Germline CDR1 and CDR2: MNHEY and SMNVEV (reference sequence). This CDR3 contains 14 residues. CDR3 in amino acids: CASRPVGGNQPQHF. Written as DNA, the CDR3 is TGTGCCAGCAGACCGGTAGGGGGCAATCAGCCCCAGCATTTT.

V usage is TRBV9 and J usage is TRBJ2-3; D may be TRBD1 (5 bases). This CDR3 contains 14 residues. The ends were cut back, 0 bases at V and 2 bases at J, with 7 bases in the middle. CDR1 and CDR2 from the germline V gene are SGDLS and YYNGEE. CDR3 region: CASSVAQATDTQYF. Written as DNA, the CDR3 is TGTGCCAGCAGCGTAGCACAGGCCACAGATACGCAGTATTTT.